The next 24 T cell receptor beta chains were all read from a single sample in a study of a mutant IDH1 vaccine in newly diagnosed glioma. Their cognate antigens are unknown. Repertoires were generated with immunoSEQ multiplex PCR, while TCRdb's copy carries only in-frame clones and drops some. The sample lists about 53,000 clones, about 86% seen once, with 7.4% in the top ten. Time point denoted: week 5, during vaccination. Vaccinated patients received 300 ug of mutant IDH1 20-mer peptide per dose, with topical imiquimod. Sequencing was performed on PBMCs, taken from a glioma patient whose treatment included an IDH1 peptide vaccine. Receptors originate from a woman in her forties or fifties with glioma.

The chain is built from TRBV19 and TRBJ1-1; the D is unclear. The CDR3 has 15 amino acids. Trimming shortened V by 5 bases and J by 1 base, and 14 bases separated the two germline ends. Germline V gene data show CDR1 as LNHDA and CDR2 as SQIVND (reference sequence). The CDR3 protein is CASSRNSRRNTEAFF. Written as DNA, the CDR3 is TGTGCCAGTAGTCGAAACAGCCGCCGGAACACTGAAGCTTTCTTT.

The rearrangement uses TRBV7-8 and TRBJ2-7; D is possibly TRBD2 (5 bases). CDR3 length: 15 amino acids. V shed 3 bases and J shed 0 bases, with 12 bases lying between them. Looked up from germline, CDR1 is SGHVS and CDR2 is FQNEAQ. CDR3 residues: CASSFVRGSSYEQYF. In DNA form, the CDR3 reads TGTGCCAGCAGCTTCGTCCGAGGGTCCTCCTACGAGCAGTACTTC.

The V call is TRBV19, the J call TRBJ2-1; 8 bases align to TRBD2. Per the germline V gene, CDR1 is LNHDA and CDR2 is SQIVND (reference sequence). The CDR3 runs 15 residues. With 3 bases clipped from V and 7 bases from J, the junction kept 8 bases outside the gene matches. The CDR3 nucleotides are TGTGCCAGTAGTATCGGCGCGGGGGGTAGGAATGAGCAGTTCTTC. Protein sequence: CASSIGAGGRNEQFF. The complete variable domain, with remaining parts taken from reference TRBV19 and TRBJ2-1, reads DGGITQSPKYLFRKEGQNVTLSCEQNLNHDAMYWYRQDPGQGLRLIYYSQIVNDFQKGDIAEGYSVSREKKESFPLTVTSAQKNPTAFYLCASSIGAGGRNEQFFGPGTRLTVL.

Only a few counts were recorded for this clone. V and J are TRBV30 and TRBJ1-1; D is undetermined. Between the trimmed V and J ends, which lost 3 bases and 3 bases, there was a span of 11 bases. CDR1 is GTSNPN, CDR2 SVGIG, per germline (reference sequence). The CDR3 has 13 amino acids. CDR3 bases: TGTGCCTGGAGATCCGACATCTACACTGAAGCTTTCTTT. Translation gives CAWRSDIYTEAFF.

V and J are TRBV2 and TRBJ1-5; possibly TRBD1 for D (6 bases). The V end was cut by 6 bases, the J end by 1 base, with 19 bases between. The CDR3 loop spans 17 amino acids. CDR1 is SNHLY and CDR2 is FYNNEI in the germline V gene. CDR3 region: CASSLVKGGISNQPQHF. For the CDR3, the DNA is TGTGCCAGCAGCCTTGTAAAGGGGGGAATCAGCAATCAGCCCCAGCATTTT. The full variable domain, in which reference TRBV2 and TRBJ1-5 provide the parts outside the CDR3, is EPEVTQTPSHQVTQMGQEVILRCVPISNHLYFYWYRQILGQKVEFLVSFYNNEISEKSEIFDDQFSVERPDGSNFTLKIRSTKLEDSAMYFCASSLVKGGISNQPQHFGDGTRLSIL.

The gene calls are TRBV9 and TRBJ2-1; possibly TRBD1 for D (6 bases). In germline, CDR1 is SGDLS, CDR2 YYNGEE. The CDR3 is 16 residues long. V lost 3 bases and J lost 9, with 22 bases in between. The CDR3 sequence: CASSEGVARVASEQFF. The CDR3 coding sequence is TGTGCCAGCAGCGAGGGGGTCGCTCGGGTAGCGAGTGAGCAGTTCTTC.

This sequence joins TRBV9 and TRBJ2-7; D possibly matches TRBD1 or TRBD2 (6 bases each). V was pared by 6 bases and J by 2 bases, with 15 bases between. CDR3 size: 14 residues. CDR1 and CDR2 (germline): SGDLS, YYNGEE. For the CDR3, the DNA is TGTGCCAGCACCCCGGGGGCAGCAGCCTACGAGCAGTACTTC. Residues: CASTPGAAAYEQYF.

This chain links TRBV10-1 with TRBJ1-1; TRBD1 agrees at 10 bases. Germline CDR1 reads WNHNN; CDR2 reads SYGVQD (reference sequence). The CDR3 has 16 amino acids. Trimming took 2 bases from V and 0 from J; bases not matched to a gene: 3. This CDR3 reads CASSEGQGGMNTEAFF. The CDR3 DNA reads TGCGCCAGCAGTGAGGGACAGGGGGGAATGAACACTGAAGCTTTCTTT.

The CDR3 spells CASSADPVYEQYF. The CDR3 DNA sequence: TGTGCCAGCAGTGCCGATCCAGTCTACGAGCAGTACTTC. The chain employs TRBV6-1 and TRBJ2-7; D gene uncertain. CDR1 and CDR2 from the germline V gene are MNHNS and SASEGT. This CDR3 is built from 13 residues. V was shortened by 4 bases and J by 3 bases, with 10 bases between the two germline ends.

DNA of the CDR3: TGTGCCAGCAGCGCACAGGGCGAGGCTGGCTACACCTTC. Protein product: CASSAQGEAGYTF. The chain recombines TRBV27 with TRBJ1-2; perhaps TRBD1 as D (6 bases). Trimming cost V 6 bases and J 7 bases, with 15 bases left between them. The CDR3 has 13 amino acids. Germline V gene sequence: CDR1 MNHEY, CDR2 SMNVEV (reference sequence).

The chain combines TRBV4-2 with TRBJ2-1; 8 nucleotides align to TRBD1. Germline values: CDR1 LGHNA, CDR2 YNFKEQ. The CDR3 consists of 14 residues. The junction had 8 bases not matched to a gene; V was cut back by 3 bases and J by 10 bases. CDR3 region: CASSHVDRAGEQFF. The DNA for the CDR3 is TGTGCCAGCAGCCATGTGGACAGGGCGGGAGAGCAGTTCTTC.

The chain combines TRBV29-1 with TRBJ2-1; the match to TRBD1 covers 10 bases. Trimming removed 7 bases from V and 4 bases from J; junction bases left unmatched: 4. The germline V gene has CDR1 SQVTM and CDR2 ANQGSEA. The CDR3 contains 13 residues. The CDR3 sequence: CSGRDRGYNEQFF. As DNA, the CDR3 is TGCAGCGGCCGGGACAGGGGATACAATGAGCAGTTCTTC.

This chain uses TRBV7-2 with TRBJ1-1; tentative D call: TRBD1 (5 bases). Trimming stripped 4 bases from V and 5 bases from J, with 14 bases between. This CDR3 spans 14 amino acids. Germline V gene sequence: CDR1 SGHTA, CDR2 FQGNSA. The CDR3 is CASSSSVQGTEAFF. The CDR3 DNA follows: TGTGCCAGCAGCTCCTCGGTCCAGGGAACTGAAGCTTTCTTT.

The chain is built from TRBV4-3 and TRBJ2-2; D is undetermined. Trimming shortened V by 0 bases and J by 0 bases, and 8 bases separated the two germline ends. The germline V gene has CDR1 LGHNA and CDR2 YSLEER. This CDR3 contains 16 residues. This CDR3 reads CASSQDSSSNTGELFF. CDR3 sequence (DNA): TGCGCCAGCAGCCAAGATTCCTCCTCGAACACCGGGGAGCTGTTTTTT.

The chain is built from TRBV5-8 and TRBJ1-5; 9 bases agree with TRBD1. After removal of 0 bases from V and 7 bases from J, the junction contained 5 bases not matched to a gene. CDR1 and CDR2 from the germline V gene are SGHTS and YDEGEE. This CDR3 has 15 residues. This CDR3 reads CASSLEQGAKQPQHF. CDR3 nucleotide sequence: TGTGCCAGCAGCTTGGAACAGGGGGCAAAGCAGCCCCAGCATTTT. The entire variable domain, with the rest obtained from reference TRBV5-8 and TRBJ1-5, is as follows: EAGVTQSPTHLIKTRGQQATLRCSPISGHTSVYWYQQALGLGLQFLLWYDEGEERNRGNFPPRFSGRQFPNYSSELNVNALELEDSALYLCASSLEQGAKQPQHFGDGTRLSIL.

J is TRBJ1-5 and V is TRBV5-1, with 7 positions matching TRBD1. Per the germline V gene, CDR1 is SGHRS and CDR2 is YFSETQ. CDR3 length: 14 residues. V was pared by 4 bases and J by 6 bases, with 7 bases of the junction left unmatched. CDR3 bases: TGCGCCAGCAGCCCCGACAGGGCGGGTCAGCCCCAGCATTTT. It specifies CASSPDRAGQPQHF.

The chain has TRBV2 and TRBJ2-6, with 7 positions matching TRBD1. The trim removed 7 bases at V and 0 bases at J, leaving 0 bases unmatched. The CDR3 has 14 amino acids. The germline CDR1 and CDR2 sequences are SNHLY and FYNNEI. The CDR3 DNA reads TGTGCCAGCAACAGGGGCTCTGGGGCCAACGTCCTGACTTTC. Translating gives CASNRGSGANVLTF.

The J gene is TRBJ1-4, the V gene TRBV30; no firm D call. CDR3 length: 16 amino acids. The V gene's germline CDR1 is GTSNPN and CDR2 SVGIG (reference sequence). V was pared by 0 bases and J by 2 bases, with 13 bases between. The CDR3 region has the DNA TGTGCCTGGAGTGTAACCTCCGGAAAGACTAATGAAAAACTGTTTTTT. It specifies CAWSVTSGKTNEKLFF.

This chain joins TRBV7-8 and TRBJ1-2; 7 bases fit TRBD1. The germline V gene encodes CDR1 SGHVS and CDR2 FQNEAQ. The CDR3 is 15 amino acids. The junction had 14 bases not matched to a gene; V was cut back by 5 bases and J by 8 bases. The CDR3 is CASSPGQAQVGGYTF. CDR3 in DNA: TGTGCCAGCAGCCCAGGACAGGCCCAAGTCGGGGGCTACACCTTC.

This chain connects TRBV5-1 to TRBJ2-2, with D perhaps matching TRBD2 (7 bases). CDR1 SGHRS and CDR2 YFSETQ come from the germline V gene. The CDR3 runs to 13 residues. Trimming took off 7 bases at V and 7 bases at J, with 14 bases between the two ends. For the CDR3, the DNA is TGCGCCAGCTCCGGGGGGCTGGTCGGGGAGCTGTTTTTT. Residues: CASSGGLVGELFF.

CDR3 protein: CASSMFLPDSPLHF. Written as DNA, the CDR3 is TGTGCCAGCAGCATGTTCCTCCCGGATTCACCCCTCCACTTT. The J gene is TRBJ1-6, the V gene TRBV7-9, with unresolved D. CDR1 and CDR2 (germline): SEHNR, FQNEAQ (reference sequence). V gave up 5 bases and J gave up 8 bases, with 13 bases separating them. This CDR3 has 14 residues. The complete variable domain, with remaining parts taken from reference TRBV7-9 and TRBJ1-6, reads DTGVSQNPRHKITKRGQNVTFRCDPISEHNRLYWYRQTLGQGPEFLTYFQNEAQLEKSRLLSDRFSAERPKGSFSTLEIQRTEQGDSAMYLCASSMFLPDSPLHFGNGTRLTVT.

This chain links TRBV2 with TRBJ1-3, with 7 bases lining up with TRBD1. Losses at the gene ends were 5 bases for V and 5 bases for J; bases not matched to a gene: 6. CDR3 size: 14 residues. The germline V gene has CDR1 SNHLY and CDR2 FYNNEI. CDR3 sequence: CASSLTGARNTIYF. DNA for the CDR3: TGTGCCAGCAGTCTAACAGGGGCCCGAAACACCATATATTTT.

This clone was picked up one time. The chain is built from TRBV29-1 and TRBJ2-7, with D possibly matching TRBD1 (7 bases). CDR3 length: 14 amino acids. Germline V CDR1 and CDR2: SQVTM, ANQGSEA. The V and J ends lost 2 bases and 2 bases respectively, with 13 bases between them. The CDR3 spells CSVEWRGQTYEQYF. Written as DNA, the CDR3 is TGCAGCGTTGAATGGAGGGGGCAGACCTACGAGCAGTACTTC.

The chain links TRBV27 to TRBJ1-1; maybe TRBD1 (5 bases). Germline values: CDR1 MNHEY, CDR2 SMNVEV (reference sequence). Trimming cost V 4 bases and J 2 bases, with 11 bases left between them. The CDR3 has 14 amino acids. The CDR3 DNA reads as TGTGCCAGCAGTTCCCGGGGGTCTAACACTGAAGCTTTCTTT. It is translated as CASSSRGSNTEAFF.